Included here is one TCR beta chain sequence, with context. This clone appeared a single time. The specificity of this receptor is unknown. Base-call qualities are not available, and no considerably larger clone is one nucleotide away. The method behind the library was the immunoSEQ multiplex PCR assay. Rearranged TCR beta chain sequences were amplified using the hsTCRB Kit according to the manufacturer's protocol. An Illumina MiSeq was used to sequence the TCRB libraries. Per the authors' processing: The kit vendor's proprietary platform handled demultiplexing, trimming and gene mapping. TCRdb re-hosts the immuneACCESS table, in-frame sequences only. Its copies lack some clones; in the studies checked, an unresolved V gene accounts for under half of them, and the cause for the rest is not known. Clone size and V and J calls were adopted from that table, with D and trimming inferred from the DNA. This sample gives fewer than 100,000 clones in total; 70% to 90% of them show up just once. Of the sample, around 0.6% falls within the top ten clones.

Trimmed from V: 0 bases; trimmed from J: 2 bases; junction bases lacking a gene match: 6. Per the germline V gene, SGHVS is the CDR1 and FQNEAQ is the CDR2. The CDR3 sequence holds 17 residues, the cysteine and phenylalanine included. The only DNA kept is the CDR3, 51 bases in frame from the first base. The data originate from a study of a mutant IDH1 vaccine in newly diagnosed glioma (dated by TCRdb to 2020 to 2023). Some background on the complete study: The approximately 29 treated patients were approximately 60% male and about 38% female, with a mean age of approximately 38 years. Before enrollment, most patients had been given radiochemotherapy with temozolomide as standard therapy, while the rest had received either radiotherapy alone or temozolomide alone. Six visits were used for peripheral blood collection: V03 (baseline), V05, V07, V10, V12 and V13. Longitudinal TCRB deep sequencing was performed for 20 to 30 treated patients wherever samples were available for exploratory analyses.

The time point tag for this specimen amounts to: baseline, week 1 (first vaccination visit). The treatment or condition tag for this specimen amounts to: pre-vaccination baseline after standard-of-care therapy. Donors had newly diagnosed WHO grade 3 or 4 IDH1-mutant astrocytomas with loss of nuclear ATRX. The samples were drawn from NOA16, a multicentre, single-arm, open-label phase I trial in Germany that tested a mutant IDH1 peptide vaccine in humans for the first time. Blood drawn at visit V03 was used as the baseline sample for immunogenicity testing. The DNeasy Blood and Tissue Kit was used to extract genomic DNA from EDTA blood for TCRB sequencing. Results and caveats for the whole study, not just this receptor: The authors noted that analyses of patient blood samples could not be reproduced because of sample limitations. Changes in the top peripheral T cell clonotypes picked up by TCRB sequencing did not appear to be linked to pseudoprogression. Immune responses induced by the vaccine were seen in roughly 95% of patients across multiple MHC alleles. Selection of PBMC samples for TCRB deep sequencing was based on availability.

The TCR originated in a woman aged 45-65 years with glioma. The material sequenced was PBMCs, taken from a glioma patient treated with radiotherapy, temozolomide or both. The V and J genes are TRBV7-8 and TRBJ1-5; TRBD1 agrees with 8 junctional bases. The nucleotide sequence reads TGTGCCAGCAGCTTAGCAGGGGCGACAGGGGGCAATCAGCCCCAGCATTTT. It translates as CASSLAGATGGNQPQHF.